This TCR beta chain was sequenced in a study of early T cells in non-severe SARS-CoV-2 infection. This clonotype was observed a handful of times. TCRdb itself ran the 5' RACE reads through MiXCR, one entry per CDR3 protein. Of over 45,000 distinct CDR3 sequences listed, around 8.3% are singletons. Sample: whole blood, taken at baseline. This clonotype was obtained from an adult who was a healthcare worker with PCR-confirmed SARS-CoV-2 infection or an uninfected control (not recorded which).

The CDR3 protein is CASSTGPYTEAFF. The CDR3 nucleotides read TGTGCCAGCTCAACCGGGCCTTACACTGAAGCTTTCTTT. The V call is TRBV18, the J call TRBJ1-1, with D uncertain. Germline CDR1 KGHSH, CDR2 LQKENI. V was clipped by 5 bases and J by 3 bases, with 10 bases between them. The CDR3 is 13 residues long. The whole variable domain, filled in from reference TRBV18 and TRBJ1-1, reads NAGVMQNPRHLVRRRGQEARLRCSPMKGHSHVYWYRQLPEEGLKFMVYLQKENIIDESGMPKERFSAEFPKEGPSILRIQQVVRGDSAAYFCASSTGPYTEAFFGQGTRLTVV.